The 23 T cell receptor beta chains in this list originate from one sample, sequenced in a study of PD-1 blockade in classical Hodgkin lymphoma. Relapse was seen in all patients after autologous stem cell transplantation, and brentuximab vedotin exposure was variable. Magnetic negative selection served to purify CD4+ T cells out of PBMCs that had been thawed. Some clones are missing from TCRdb's copy, which holds only in-frame ones; the method was immunoSEQ multiplex PCR. The table has 31,000 or so clones, 65% to 90% seen once; the top ten hold around 2.4%. Source: CD4+ T cells from blood, taken at baseline. The origin of the receptors is a human donor with classical Hodgkin lymphoma.

This clone was picked up a small number of times. The chain has TRBV19 and TRBJ1-2, with 7 nucleotides matching TRBD1. The V gene's germline CDR1 is LNHDA and CDR2 SQIVND (reference sequence). The CDR3 loop spans 12 amino acids. V was clipped by 6 bases and J by 8 bases; unmatched bases: 6. The CDR3: CASSSTGRGYTF. The CDR3 DNA is TGTGCCAGTAGCTCGACAGGGAGAGGCTACACCTTC.

The chain employs TRBV12-5 and TRBJ1-5; perhaps TRBD1 as D (5 bases). Germline CDR1 LGHNT, CDR2 FRNRAP. The CDR3 runs to 17 residues. Trimming took 6 bases from V and 5 from J, leaving 23 bases between them. For the CDR3, the DNA is TGTGCTAGTGGACCCGGGGACCGGATTTCTGGGGATCAGCCCCAGCATTTT. This codes for CASGPGDRISGDQPQHF.

This chain joins TRBV30 and TRBJ2-2; tentative D call: TRBD1 (6 bases). There are 14 residues in the CDR3. CDR1 and CDR2 (germline): GTSNPN, SVGIG (reference sequence). The DNA for the CDR3 is TGTGCACTTGGACAGCCTCCGAACACCGGGGAGCTGTTTTTT. It specifies CALGQPPNTGELFF.

The CDR3 coding sequence is TGTGCCAGCAGCCAAGACCACCACACCGGGCTAACCTACGAGCAGTACTTC. Residues: CASSQDHHTGLTYEQYF. J is TRBJ2-5 and V is TRBV4-2; D remains ambiguous. Judging by the DNA end, TRBJ2-7 fits better; the J call may be wrong. The CDR3 runs 17 residues. Germline CDR1 is LGHNA and CDR2 is YNFKEQ.

The chain couples TRBV5-7 to TRBJ1-2; 9 positions agree with TRBD1. TRBV5-7 is an open reading frame, and its role is uncertain. The CDR3 contains 16 residues. V trimming: 4 bases; J trimming: 1 base; junction bases outside the gene matches: 8. DNA of the CDR3: TGTGCCAGCAGCCCCGGGACAGGGAAGGGTAACTATGGCTACACCTTC. It translates to CASSPGTGKGNYGYTF.

The chain combines TRBV11-2 with TRBJ2-7, with D possibly matching TRBD1 (6 bases). V gave up 5 bases and J gave up 6 bases, with 20 bases separating them. The length of the CDR3 is 15 residues. Per germline, CDR1 SGHAT and CDR2 FQNNGV. The CDR3: CASSLRGQVITEQYF. CDR3 DNA: TGTGCCAGCAGCCTTAGGGGACAAGTCATAACCGAGCAGTACTTC.

The gene calls are TRBV9 and TRBJ2-4; D possibly uses TRBD1 or TRBD2 (6 bases each). The germline V gene has CDR1 SGDLS and CDR2 YYNGEE. V gave up 3 bases and J gave up 1 base, with 20 bases separating them. The CDR3 has 18 amino acids. This chain's CDR3 is CASSAQGGGGRAKNIQYF. CDR3 coding DNA: TGTGCCAGCAGCGCACAGGGTGGAGGTGGGAGGGCCAAAAACATTCAGTACTTC.

V and J are TRBV29-1 and TRBJ2-1; D is possibly TRBD2 (6 bases). Germline V gene lookup returns CDR1 SQVTM and CDR2 ANQGSEA. The CDR3 is made up of 16 amino acids. Trimming cost V 3 bases and J 0 bases, with 15 bases left between them. The CDR3 region is CSVEGYGGLSYNEQFF. CDR3 coding DNA: TGCAGCGTTGAGGGTTATGGAGGGCTCTCCTACAATGAGCAGTTCTTC.

This clone was detected a few times. CDR3 region: CASSYATGTEAFF. In DNA, the CDR3 is TGTGCCAGCAGTTACGCGACGGGGACTGAAGCTTTCTTT. This chain joins TRBV6-5 and TRBJ1-1; D gene unclear. Germline CDR1 MNHEY, CDR2 SVGAGI. Trimming stripped 2 bases from V and 5 bases from J, with 9 bases between. This CDR3 region has 13 residues.

This clone was observed once. The chain joins TRBV14 to TRBJ2-7; D unclear. The CDR3 is 15 residues long. V lost 0 bases to trimming and J lost 1 base, with 10 bases between them. Germline CDR1 and CDR2: SGHDN and FVKESK. CDR3 bases: TGTGCCAGCAGCCAAGATCTAGTGGGTTCCTACGAGCAGTACTTC. Encoded protein: CASSQDLVGSYEQYF.

The V call is TRBV10-2, the J call TRBJ1-5; D possibly corresponds to TRBD1 (6 bases). V shed 6 bases and J shed 2 bases, with 8 bases lying between them. The CDR3 consists of 13 residues. Germline lookup yields CDR1 WSHSY and CDR2 SAAADI. In DNA, the CDR3 is TGCGCCAGCAGGGACAGTCGCAATCAGCCCCAGCATTTT. It encodes CASRDSRNQPQHF.

This clone was seen once. The rearrangement uses TRBV5-5 and TRBJ2-7; D gene ambiguous. CDR1 is SGHKS and CDR2 is YYEKEE in the germline V gene (reference sequence). V was pared by 2 bases and J by 0 bases, with 15 bases between. This CDR3 is built from 16 residues. The CDR3 loop reads CASSFRQTPSSYEQYF. The CDR3, as DNA: TGTGCCAGCAGCTTTCGGCAGACCCCGAGCTCCTACGAGCAGTACTTC.

V gene TRBV29-1 combines with J gene TRBJ1-1; unclear D gene. Germline-derived CDR1 and CDR2 are SQVTM and ANQGSEA. CDR3 length equals 16 residues. The V and J ends lost 4 bases and 4 bases respectively, with 22 bases between them. CDR3 in DNA: TGCAGCGTTGGGGATCCGAGTCTGATCTACAGCACTGAAGCTTTCTTT. Residues: CSVGDPSLIYSTEAFF.

The chain links TRBV5-1 to TRBJ1-1; D possibly corresponds to TRBD1 (5 bases). V was cut by 1 base and J by 1 base, with 11 bases left in between. Germline CDR1 reads SGHRS; CDR2 reads YFSETQ. The CDR3 totals 15 residues. In DNA, the CDR3 is TGCGCCAGCAGCTTGAACGGCGGGGCGAACACTGAAGCTTTCTTT. Encoded protein: CASSLNGGANTEAFF.

J is TRBJ1-1 and V is TRBV5-1, with 7 bases fitting TRBD1. CDR1 and CDR2 (germline): SGHRS, YFSETQ. The CDR3 has 16 residues. V lost 2 bases and J lost 1; bases outside the gene matches: 8. CDR3 DNA: TGCGCCAGCAGCTTAGGTCAGGGGGAGGGGAACACTGAAGCTTTCTTT. Amino acids: CASSLGQGEGNTEAFF.

The V gene is TRBV5-1, the J gene TRBJ1-1, with a possible D match to TRBD1 (5 bases). With 3 bases removed from V and 8 bases from J, the gap between germline ends came to 17 bases. Germline CDR1 is SGHRS and CDR2 is YFSETQ. The CDR3 is made up of 14 amino acids. The CDR3 here is CASSWGTEFSEAFF. Here the CDR3 DNA reads TGCGCCAGCAGCTGGGGGACGGAATTTTCAGAAGCTTTCTTT. Based on the CDR3 plus reference TRBV5-1 and TRBJ1-1, the full variable domain is KAGVTQTPRYLIKTRGQQVTLSCSPISGHRSVSWYQQTPGQGLQFLFEYFSETQRNKGNFPGRFSGRQFSNSRSEMNVSTLELGDSALYLCASSWGTEFSEAFFGQGTRLTVV.

The rearrangement uses TRBV5-1 and TRBJ2-1, with 7 nucleotides matching TRBD2. Germline lookup yields CDR1 SGHRS and CDR2 YFSETQ. With V trimmed by 0 bases and J by 5 bases, 8 bases remained unmatched. There are 16 residues in the CDR3. CDR3 coding DNA: TGCGCCAGCAGCTTGGTGTTCGGCGGGAGAAACAATGAGCAGTTCTTC. Its translation: CASSLVFGGRNNEQFF.

The gene calls are TRBV9 and TRBJ2-1, with 7 bases identical to TRBD2. V was clipped by 0 bases and J by 4 bases; unmatched bases: 4. Per germline, CDR1 SGDLS and CDR2 YYNGEE. This CDR3 has 15 residues. CDR3 residues: CASSVVGTTYNEQFF. CDR3 in DNA: TGTGCCAGCAGCGTAGTCGGGACTACGTACAATGAGCAGTTCTTC.

This clone was recorded only once. The V and J genes are TRBV7-2 and TRBJ2-1, with D possibly being TRBD1 (5 bases). From germline, CDR1 is SGHTA and CDR2 FQGNSA. This CDR3 is built from 13 residues. The V gene lost 3 bases and the J gene lost 6 bases, with 9 bases spanning the gap. This chain's CDR3 is CASSFGRANEQFF. DNA for the CDR3: TGTGCCAGCAGCTTCGGCAGGGCCAATGAGCAGTTCTTC.

This clone occurred once. Written as DNA, the CDR3 is TGTGCCAGCAGCTTGGCGGGACAGGAAGAAGCTTTCTTT. Translation gives CASSLAGQEEAFF. The chain employs TRBV5-6 and TRBJ1-1; TRBD1 agrees at 8 bases. V was pared by 0 bases and J by 8 bases, with 3 bases of the junction left unmatched. Germline CDR1 is SGHDT and CDR2 is YYEEEE. The CDR3 sequence is 13 residues long.

The chain couples TRBV10-1 to TRBJ1-1; D unresolved. V was trimmed by 3 bases and J by 1 base, leaving 12 bases between them. This CDR3 is built from 15 residues. Germline V CDR1 and CDR2: WNHNN, SYGVQD (reference sequence). The CDR3 here is CASSDYIWENTEAFF. The DNA of the CDR3 is TGCGCCAGCAGTGATTATATTTGGGAGAACACTGAAGCTTTCTTT.

The V gene is TRBV5-1, the J gene TRBJ1-2, with 8 bases identical to TRBD1. There are 16 residues in the CDR3. Germline V CDR1 and CDR2: SGHRS, YFSETQ. Losses at the gene ends were 0 bases for V and 4 bases for J; bases not matched to a gene: 8. CDR3 coding DNA: TGCGCCAGCAGCTTGGGGACAGGGAGGTCAGGCTATGGCTACACCTTC. Translation: CASSLGTGRSGYGYTF.

This clone was recorded a few times. J is TRBJ1-1 and V is TRBV7-9, with D unclear. The germline V gene encodes CDR1 SEHNR and CDR2 FQNEAQ (reference sequence). This CDR3 has 12 residues. The CDR3 DNA follows: TGTGCTTTTCTCACGGGCGACACTGAAGCTTTCTTT. Its protein is CAFLTGDTEAFF. The full variable domain, rest sourced from reference TRBV7-9 and TRBJ1-1, is DTGVSQNPRHKITKRGQNVTFRCDPISEHNRLYWYRQTLGQGPEFLTYFQNEAQLEKSRLLSDRFSAERPKGSFSTLEIQRTEQGDSAMYLCAFLTGDTEAFFGQGTRLTVV.